The sequence of this T cell receptor (beta chain) was determined in a study of blood T cell repertoires in COVID-19. Measured with immunoSEQ multiplex PCR; TCRdb has only the in-frame clones, and not every one. The sample consists of hundreds of thousands of clones, about 86% of them appearing once. The TCR originated in a man aged 80 or over with acute or convalescent COVID-19. The specimen sequenced was peripheral blood.

DNA for the CDR3: TGTGCCACCAGTGAAACCGGACAGGGGGCATCCTACAATGAGCAGTTCTTC. It yields the protein CATSETGQGASYNEQFF. The V call is TRBV24-1, the J call TRBJ2-1; 11 bases fit TRBD1. Trimming at V came to 4 bases and at J to 1 base, leaving 5 bases not matched to a gene. CDR3 length: 17 amino acids. Germline V gene lookup returns CDR1 KGHDR and CDR2 SFDVKD.